What follows are 11 T cell receptor beta chains derived from one specimen sequenced in a study of OX40 agonist ivuxolimab in advanced cancers. The method was immunoSEQ multiplex PCR; TCRdb's version includes in-frame clones alone and lacks a portion of them. Of 95,000 to 100,000 clones listed, roughly four fifths are singletons. Specimen: CD4+ or CD8+ T cells sorted from blood, collected in a trial of the OX40 agonist ivuxolimab. The receptor set was obtained from an adult with an advanced solid tumor such as melanoma, head and neck, liver or kidney cancer.

This sequence joins TRBV6-1 and TRBJ2-7; TRBD2 matches at 10 bases. With V trimmed by 7 bases and J by 4 bases, 4 bases remained unmatched. Germline-derived CDR1 and CDR2 are MNHNS and SASEGT. The CDR3 runs 13 residues. DNA for the CDR3: TGTGCCAGCAAGGGACTAGCGCTGTACGAGCAGTACTTC. This sequence encodes CASKGLALYEQYF.

This rearrangement joins TRBV9 to TRBJ1-4, with TRBD1 matching over 9 bases. The trim removed 4 bases at V and 5 bases at J, leaving 6 bases unmatched. Germline V CDR1 and CDR2: SGDLS, YYNGEE. This CDR3 is built from 15 residues. CDR3 sequence (DNA): TGTGCCAGCAGCTTACGGACAGGGGCAAATGAAAAACTGTTTTTT. This sequence encodes CASSLRTGANEKLFF.

The gene calls are TRBV5-1 and TRBJ2-1; 8 bases align to TRBD1. The germline CDR1 and CDR2 sequences are SGHRS and YFSETQ. The V segment lost 7 bases and the J segment 4 bases; nucleotides outside the gene matches: 10. This CDR3 spans 15 amino acids. CDR3 nucleotide sequence: TGCGCCAGCTCGGGCGGACAGGGAAGTTACAATGAGCAGTTCTTC. Protein product: CASSGGQGSYNEQFF.

The DNA of the CDR3 is TGTGCCAGCAAGCGGGACAGGGAATACAATGAGCAGTTCTTC. It codes for CASKRDREYNEQFF. The genes are TRBV28 and TRBJ2-1, with 9 bases lining up with TRBD1. V lost 7 bases, J lost 4 bases, and 5 bases stayed unmatched. This CDR3 has 14 residues. Germline CDR1 and CDR2: MDHEN and SYDVKM. The whole variable domain, remainder taken from reference TRBV28 and TRBJ2-1, is DVKVTQSSRYLVKRTGEKVFLECVQDMDHENMFWYRQDPGLGLRLIYFSYDVKMKEKGDIPEGYSVSREKKERFSLILESASTNQTSMYLCASKRDREYNEQFFGPGTRLTVL.

This clone was picked up a small number of times. The gene calls are TRBV4-3 and TRBJ1-1; tentative D call: TRBD1 (5 bases). The V gene lost 0 bases and the J gene lost 11 bases, with 25 bases spanning the gap. This CDR3 comprises 17 residues. Germline V gene data show CDR1 as LGHNA and CDR2 as YSLEER. The CDR3 coding sequence is TGCGCCAGCAGCCAAGATCCCCAGGGTGGGATGCCCTCGGTCGCTTTCTTT. Its protein product is CASSQDPQGGMPSVAFF.

CDR3 nucleotides: TGTGCCAGCAGTCGCCGACAGGGGGATACGTACGAGCAGTACTTC. Encoded protein: CASSRRQGDTYEQYF. The chain uses TRBV2 and TRBJ2-7; 9 nucleotides align to TRBD1. CDR3 size: 15 residues. V trimming: 5 bases; J trimming: 4 bases; junction bases outside the gene matches: 9. Germline V gives CDR1 SNHLY, CDR2 FYNNEI.

The V call is TRBV7-3, the J call TRBJ2-1, with TRBD2 matching over 11 bases. With 5 bases clipped from V and 4 bases from J, the junction kept 4 bases outside the gene matches. This CDR3 contains 15 residues. Germline-derived CDR1 and CDR2 are SGHTA and FQGTGA. In DNA form, the CDR3 reads TGTGCCAGCAGCGCCCGACTAGCGGGGTACAATGAGCAGTTCTTC. This codes for CASSARLAGYNEQFF.

This clone was picked up one time. The DNA for the CDR3 is TGTGCCAGCTCACCGGGACAGAGGTCCCACGAGCAGTACTTC. Protein sequence: CASSPGQRSHEQYF. V usage is TRBV18 and J usage is TRBJ2-7; 7 bases fit TRBD1. The CDR3 totals 14 residues. The trim removed 3 bases at V and 5 bases at J, leaving 7 bases unmatched. Germline CDR1 KGHSH, CDR2 LQKENI.

The rearrangement joins TRBV28 to TRBJ2-7, with D possibly TRBD1 on 6 matching bases. Germline V lookup: CDR1 MDHEN, CDR2 SYDVKM. With 5 bases removed from V and 5 bases from J, the gap between germline ends came to 16 bases. The CDR3 is made up of 14 amino acids. CDR3 sequence (DNA): TGTGCCAGCAGTCACAGGGTTGGGGCTAACGAGCAGTACTTC. Its translation is CASSHRVGANEQYF.

The chain joins TRBV19 to TRBJ2-1, with TRBD2 identical over 8 bases. Per the germline V gene, CDR1 is LNHDA and CDR2 is SQIVND (reference sequence). The trim removed 4 bases at V and 9 bases at J, leaving 14 bases unmatched. The CDR3 consists of 16 residues. In nucleotides, the CDR3 is TGTGCCAGTAGTAACCCGGGAGCGGGGGCTACCGGTGAGCAGTTCTTC. Its translation: CASSNPGAGATGEQFF.

The V call is TRBV5-6, the J call TRBJ2-1, with 11 bases lining up with TRBD2. Germline V gene sequence: CDR1 SGHDT, CDR2 YYEEEE. The J segment lost 10 bases and the V segment lost 0 bases, leaving 9 bases of the junction unmatched. This CDR3 has 16 residues. DNA for the CDR3: TGTGCCAGCAGCTTGGCCCCACTACTAGCGGGAGACGAGCAGTTCTTC. This translates into CASSLAPLLAGDEQFF.